Given below is one T cell receptor (beta chain) in context. Germline CDR1 is MDHEN and CDR2 is SYDVKM. Trimming took off 5 bases at V and 0 bases at J, with 8 bases between the two ends. The CDR3 covers 15 residues. How the authors handled the data: Amplification from reference gene primers served as the basis for estimated nucleated cell counts. TCRdb's table, derived via immunoSEQ multiplex PCR, lists solely in-frame clones and lacks some. The DNA gave D and trimming, while V, J and clone size come from that table. Here the sample spans under 300,000 clones, less than 85% being singletons. This sample is drawn from a study of blood T cell repertoires in COVID-19. Study-wide context: The origin of the acute and convalescent COVID-19 samples was the United States, Italy and Spain.

This receptor was obtained from a woman older than 75 with active or convalescent COVID-19. The chain is built from TRBV28 and TRBJ2-6; tentatively, D is TRBD1 (5 bases). Sample: peripheral blood. CDR3 DNA sequence: TGTGCCAGCAGTCGACAGTTCTCTGGGGCCAACGTCCTGACTTTC. Its translation is CASSRQFSGANVLTF.